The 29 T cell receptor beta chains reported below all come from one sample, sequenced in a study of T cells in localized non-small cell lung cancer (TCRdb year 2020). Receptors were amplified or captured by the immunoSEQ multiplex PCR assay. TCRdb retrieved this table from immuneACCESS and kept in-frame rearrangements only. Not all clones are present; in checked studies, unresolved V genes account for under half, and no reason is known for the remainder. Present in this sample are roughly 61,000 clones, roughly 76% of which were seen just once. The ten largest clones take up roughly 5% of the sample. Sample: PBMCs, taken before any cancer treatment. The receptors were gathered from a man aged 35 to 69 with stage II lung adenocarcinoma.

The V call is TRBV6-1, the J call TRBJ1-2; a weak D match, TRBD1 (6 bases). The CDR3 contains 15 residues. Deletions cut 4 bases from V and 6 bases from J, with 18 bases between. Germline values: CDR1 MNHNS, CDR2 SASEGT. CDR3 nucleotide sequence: TGTGCCAGCAGTGCCTGGGGGGGGCAGGGCAATGGCTACACCTTC. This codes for CASSAWGGQGNGYTF.

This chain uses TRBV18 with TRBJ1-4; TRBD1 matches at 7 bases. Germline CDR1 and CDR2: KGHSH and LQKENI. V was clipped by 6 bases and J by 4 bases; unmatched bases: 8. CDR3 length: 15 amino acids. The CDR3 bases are TGTGCCAGCTCCCTCGGACAGGTCCTTAATGAAAAACTGTTTTTT. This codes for CASSLGQVLNEKLFF.

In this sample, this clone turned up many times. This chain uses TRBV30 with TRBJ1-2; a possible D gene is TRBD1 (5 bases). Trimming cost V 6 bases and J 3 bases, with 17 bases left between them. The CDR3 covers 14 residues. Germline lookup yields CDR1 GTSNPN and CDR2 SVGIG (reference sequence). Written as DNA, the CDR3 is TGTGCCTGCAGCAACCGCTGGGGGGACTATGGCTACACCTTC. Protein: CACSNRWGDYGYTF.

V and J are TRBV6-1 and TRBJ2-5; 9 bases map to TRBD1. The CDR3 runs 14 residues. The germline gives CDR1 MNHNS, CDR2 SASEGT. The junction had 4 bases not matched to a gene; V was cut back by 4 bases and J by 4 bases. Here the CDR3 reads CASSVGQGGETQYF. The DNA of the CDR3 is TGTGCCAGCAGTGTGGGACAGGGAGGAGAGACCCAGTACTTC.

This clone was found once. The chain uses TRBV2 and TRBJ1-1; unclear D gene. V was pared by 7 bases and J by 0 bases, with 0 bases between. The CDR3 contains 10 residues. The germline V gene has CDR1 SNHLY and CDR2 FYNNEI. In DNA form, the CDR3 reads TGTGCCAGCATGAACACTGAAGCTTTCTTT. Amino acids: CASMNTEAFF.

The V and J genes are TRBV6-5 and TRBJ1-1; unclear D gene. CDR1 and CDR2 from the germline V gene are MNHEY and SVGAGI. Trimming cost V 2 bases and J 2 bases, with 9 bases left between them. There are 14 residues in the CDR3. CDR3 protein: CASSYDGINTEAFF. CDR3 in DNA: TGTGCCAGCAGTTACGACGGGATTAACACTGAAGCTTTCTTT.

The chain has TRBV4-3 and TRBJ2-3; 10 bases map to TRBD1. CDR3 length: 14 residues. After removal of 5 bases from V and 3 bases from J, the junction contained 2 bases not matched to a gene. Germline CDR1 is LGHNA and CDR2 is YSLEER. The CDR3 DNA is TGCGCCAGCAGCACGGGACAGGGGACAGATACGCAGTATTTT. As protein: CASSTGQGTDTQYF.

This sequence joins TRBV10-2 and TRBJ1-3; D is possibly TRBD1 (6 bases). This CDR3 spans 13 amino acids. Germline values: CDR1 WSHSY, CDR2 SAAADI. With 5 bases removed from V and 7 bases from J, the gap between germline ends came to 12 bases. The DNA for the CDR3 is TGCGCCAGCAGTCAACAGGGCGGGAACACCATATATTTT. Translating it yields CASSQQGGNTIYF.

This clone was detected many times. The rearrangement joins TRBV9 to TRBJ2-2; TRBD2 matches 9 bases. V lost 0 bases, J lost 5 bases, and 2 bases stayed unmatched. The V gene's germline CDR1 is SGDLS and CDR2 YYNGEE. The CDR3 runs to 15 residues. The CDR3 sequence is CASSVDGLATGELFF. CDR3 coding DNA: TGTGCCAGCAGCGTAGACGGACTAGCGACCGGGGAGCTGTTTTTT.

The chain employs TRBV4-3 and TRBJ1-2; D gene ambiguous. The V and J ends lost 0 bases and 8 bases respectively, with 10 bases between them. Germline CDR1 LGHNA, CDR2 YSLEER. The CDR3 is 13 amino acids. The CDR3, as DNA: TGCGCCAGCAGCCAAGATGACCACGGGGGCTACACCTTC. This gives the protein CASSQDDHGGYTF.

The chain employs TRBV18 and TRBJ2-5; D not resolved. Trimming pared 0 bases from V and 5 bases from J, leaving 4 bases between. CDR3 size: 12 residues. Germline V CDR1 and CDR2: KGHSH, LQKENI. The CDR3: CASSPPIETQYF. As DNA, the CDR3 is TGTGCCAGCTCACCACCGATTGAGACCCAGTACTTC.

As DNA, the CDR3 is TGTGCCAGTACCGCAACAGGGGGAGGGCCCCAGCATTTT. Its translation is CASTATGGGPQHF. The chain uses TRBV19 and TRBJ1-5; 8 positions match TRBD1. The germline CDR1 and CDR2 sequences are LNHDA and SQIVND (reference sequence). J gave up 9 bases and V 7 bases, and 8 bases lay outside the gene matches. The CDR3 consists of 13 residues.

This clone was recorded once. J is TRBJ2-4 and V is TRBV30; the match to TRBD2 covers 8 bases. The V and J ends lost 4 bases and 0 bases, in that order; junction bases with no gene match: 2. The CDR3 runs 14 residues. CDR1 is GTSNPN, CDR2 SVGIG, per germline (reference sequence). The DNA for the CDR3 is TGTGCCTGGACTAGCGGGTTAGCCAAAAACATTCAGTACTTC. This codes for CAWTSGLAKNIQYF.

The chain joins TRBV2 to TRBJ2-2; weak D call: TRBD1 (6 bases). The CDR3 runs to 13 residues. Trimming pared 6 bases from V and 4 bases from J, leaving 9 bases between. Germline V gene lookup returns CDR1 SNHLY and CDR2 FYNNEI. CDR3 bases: TGTGCCAGCAGCACGACAGGCACCGGGGAGCTGTTTTTT. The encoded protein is CASSTTGTGELFF.

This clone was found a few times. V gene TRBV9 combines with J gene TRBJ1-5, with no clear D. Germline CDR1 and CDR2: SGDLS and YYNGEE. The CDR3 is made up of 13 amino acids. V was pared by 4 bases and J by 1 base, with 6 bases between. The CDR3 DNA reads TGTGCCAGCAGCCTCGGCAGCAATCAGCCCCAGCATTTT. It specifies CASSLGSNQPQHF.

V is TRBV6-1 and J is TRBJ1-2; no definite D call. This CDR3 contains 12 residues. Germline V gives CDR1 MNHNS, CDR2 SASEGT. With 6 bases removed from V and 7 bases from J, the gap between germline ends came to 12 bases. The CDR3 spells CASRASGSGYTF. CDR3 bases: TGTGCCAGCAGAGCCTCCGGGTCTGGCTACACCTTC.

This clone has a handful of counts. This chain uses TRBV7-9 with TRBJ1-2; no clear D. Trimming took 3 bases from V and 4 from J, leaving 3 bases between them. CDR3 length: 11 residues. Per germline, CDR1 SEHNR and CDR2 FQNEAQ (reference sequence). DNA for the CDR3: TGTGCCAGCAGCTTCCTCTATGGCTACACCTTC. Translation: CASSFLYGYTF. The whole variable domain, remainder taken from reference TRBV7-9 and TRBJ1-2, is DTGVSQNPRHKITKRGQNVTFRCDPISEHNRLYWYRQTLGQGPEFLTYFQNEAQLEKSRLLSDRFSAERPKGSFSTLEIQRTEQGDSAMYLCASSFLYGYTFGSGTRLTVV.

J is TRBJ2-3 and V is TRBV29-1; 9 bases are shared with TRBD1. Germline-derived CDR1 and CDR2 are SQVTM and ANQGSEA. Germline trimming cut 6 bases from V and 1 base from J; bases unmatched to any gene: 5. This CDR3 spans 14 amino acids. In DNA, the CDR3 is TGCAGCGTCTTCCGGGACAGGGGCACAGATACGCAGTATTTT. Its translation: CSVFRDRGTDTQYF.

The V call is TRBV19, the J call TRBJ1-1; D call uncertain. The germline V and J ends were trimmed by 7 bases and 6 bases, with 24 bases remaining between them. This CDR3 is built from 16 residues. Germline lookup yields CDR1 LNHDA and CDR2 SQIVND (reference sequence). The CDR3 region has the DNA TGTGCCAGTACCCCGGGCCCTATCCGGAAAGGCGCTGAAGCTTTCTTT. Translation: CASTPGPIRKGAEAFF.

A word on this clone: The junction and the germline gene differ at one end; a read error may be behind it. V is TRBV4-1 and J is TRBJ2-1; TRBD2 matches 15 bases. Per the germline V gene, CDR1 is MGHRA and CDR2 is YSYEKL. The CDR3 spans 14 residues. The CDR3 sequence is CASSRTSGRDELFF. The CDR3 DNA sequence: TGCGCCAGCTCACGGACTAGCGGGAGGGACGAGCTGTTCTTC.

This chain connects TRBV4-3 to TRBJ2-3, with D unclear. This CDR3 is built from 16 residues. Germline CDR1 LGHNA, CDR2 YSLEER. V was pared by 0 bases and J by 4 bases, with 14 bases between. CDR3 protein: CASSQDLARWADTQYF. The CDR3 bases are TGCGCCAGCAGCCAAGATCTGGCTAGGTGGGCAGATACGCAGTATTTT.

The CDR3 loop reads CASSQRGFTRYTF. CDR3 bases: TGCGCCAGCAGCCAACGGGGGTTCACGCGCTACACCTTC. V usage is TRBV4-1 and J usage is TRBJ1-2, with D perhaps matching TRBD1 (5 bases). The CDR3 has 13 residues. Trimming stripped 2 bases from V and 9 bases from J, with 13 bases between. The germline CDR1 and CDR2 sequences are MGHRA and YSYEKL.

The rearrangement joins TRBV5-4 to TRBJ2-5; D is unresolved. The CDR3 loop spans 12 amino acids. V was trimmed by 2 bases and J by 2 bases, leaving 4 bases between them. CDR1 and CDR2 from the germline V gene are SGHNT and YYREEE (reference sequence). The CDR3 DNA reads TGTGCCAGCAGCTTCCCTCAAGAGACCCAGTACTTC. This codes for CASSFPQETQYF.

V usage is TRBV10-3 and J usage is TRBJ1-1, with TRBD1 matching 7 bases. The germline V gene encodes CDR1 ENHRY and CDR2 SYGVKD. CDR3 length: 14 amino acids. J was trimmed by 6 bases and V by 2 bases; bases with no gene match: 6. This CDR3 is CAISEATGIAEAFF. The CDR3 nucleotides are TGTGCCATCAGTGAGGCGACAGGGATCGCTGAAGCTTTCTTT.

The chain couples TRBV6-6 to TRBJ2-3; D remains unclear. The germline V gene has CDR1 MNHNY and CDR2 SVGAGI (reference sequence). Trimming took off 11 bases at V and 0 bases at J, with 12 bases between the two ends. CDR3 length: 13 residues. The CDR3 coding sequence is TGTGCCTGTAGTGTACTTAGCACAGATACGCAGTATTTT. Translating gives CACSVLSTDTQYF.

CDR3: CASSSGRNTDTQYF. The CDR3 DNA reads as TGCGCCAGCAGTTCGGGACGCAACACAGATACGCAGTATTTT. The chain links TRBV5-1 to TRBJ2-3, with D perhaps matching TRBD1 or TRBD2 (5 bases each). Per germline, CDR1 SGHRS and CDR2 YFSETQ. The V end lost 5 bases, the J end lost 2 bases, and 12 bases lay between the germline ends. This CDR3 is 14 amino acids long.

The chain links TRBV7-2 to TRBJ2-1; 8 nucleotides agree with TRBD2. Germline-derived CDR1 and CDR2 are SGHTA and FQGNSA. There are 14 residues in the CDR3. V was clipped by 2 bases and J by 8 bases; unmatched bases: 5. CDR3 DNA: TGTGCCAGCAGCTTATATAGCGGGATCGATGAGCAGTTCTTC. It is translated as CASSLYSGIDEQFF. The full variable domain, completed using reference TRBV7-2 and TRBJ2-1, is GAGVSQSPSNKVTEKGKDVELRCDPISGHTALYWYRQSLGQGLEFLIYFQGNSAPDKSGLPSDRFSAERTGGSVSTLTIQRTQQEDSAVYLCASSLYSGIDEQFFGPGTRLTVL.

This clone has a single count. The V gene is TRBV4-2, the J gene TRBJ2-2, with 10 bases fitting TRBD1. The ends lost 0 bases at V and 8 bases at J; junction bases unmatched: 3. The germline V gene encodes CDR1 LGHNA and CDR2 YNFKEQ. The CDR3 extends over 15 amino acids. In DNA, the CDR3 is TGTGCCAGCAGCCAAGAGACAGGGGGCGGTGGGGAGCTGTTTTTT. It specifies CASSQETGGGGELFF.

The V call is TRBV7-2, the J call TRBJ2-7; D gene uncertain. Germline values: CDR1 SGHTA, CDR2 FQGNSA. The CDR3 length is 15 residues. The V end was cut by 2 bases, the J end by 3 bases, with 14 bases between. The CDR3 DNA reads TGTGCCAGCAGCTTATGGCAGTCCCAATTCTACGAGCAGTACTTC. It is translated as CASSLWQSQFYEQYF.